This T cell receptor (beta chain) derives from a study of blood T cell repertoires in COVID-19. About the research overall: COVID-19 samples collected from the United States, Italy and Spain covered acute and convalescent phases.

The protocol was immunoSEQ multiplex PCR, while the TCRdb copy is restricted to in-frame clones and leaves out a portion. Of more than 250,000 clones in the sample, around 86% were seen once. In germline, CDR1 is SEHNR, CDR2 FQNEAQ (reference sequence). This CDR3 has 15 residues. V shed 5 bases, J shed 3 bases, and the junction held 7 bases outside the gene matches. This clonotype originated in a man in his forties or fifties with active or convalescent COVID-19. The source material was peripheral blood. V is TRBV7-9 and J is TRBJ2-7, with 10 bases matching TRBD1. The CDR3 sequence is CASSTGTGVSYEQYF. The DNA of the CDR3 is TGTGCCAGCAGCACTGGGACAGGGGTGAGCTACGAGCAGTACTTC.